The clone carrying this T cell receptor (beta chain) has more than one count but fewer than ten. Antigen specificity is unknown. The CD4+ and CD8+ fractions came from positive magnetic bead selection and were purity-checked by flow cytometry. This record belongs to a study of somatic mutations in cytotoxic T cells in rheumatoid arthritis. The study, taken as a whole, reports: It was in rheumatoid arthritis patients, but not in healthy controls, that CD8+ clonality increased with age.

The germline V gene has CDR1 MNHEY and CDR2 SMNVEV (reference sequence). V was pared by 4 bases and J by 0 bases, with 6 bases between. The length of the CDR3 is 13 residues. Generated by immunoSEQ multiplex PCR, the TCRdb table keeps only in-frame clones and is missing some. Of 7,100 or so clones in the sample, over 75% were seen once. The specimen sequenced was CD8+ T cells sorted from blood. The V and J genes are TRBV27 and TRBJ1-1; D is unresolved. The source of this sequence is an adult with rheumatoid arthritis. The CDR3 sequence: CASSSQLNTEAFF. DNA for the CDR3: TGTGCCAGCAGTTCCCAGCTGAACACTGAAGCTTTCTTT.